The 30 T cell receptor beta chains below were found in one sample sequenced in a study of shared clonotypes between healthy human individuals (dated by TCRdb to the early 2020s). Receptor amplification or capture employed the immunoSEQ multiplex PCR assay. TCRdb carries this immuneACCESS record with in-frame sequences only. Its versions omit some clonotypes, under half of them owing to an unresolved V gene in the studies checked, with the rest unexplained. The sample includes around 700,000 clones, with 60% to 75% observed a single time. Of the sample, roughly 2% falls within the top ten clones. Input material: memory CD4+ T cells sorted from blood. The cell subset or site label, read with the paper, signifies: CD45RA-negative fraction. The source is a woman aged 30 to 39 in good health.

The chain uses TRBV15 and TRBJ2-7; D is perhaps TRBD2 (6 bases). Trimming removed 4 bases at V and 3 bases at J, with 13 bases between. The CDR3 has 14 residues. CDR1 is LNHNV and CDR2 is YYDKDF in the germline V gene (reference sequence). The CDR3 DNA sequence: TGTGCCACCAGCAATCCGGGAGTTGGCTACGAGCAGTACTTC. It encodes CATSNPGVGYEQYF.

The chain combines TRBV28 with TRBJ2-2; unclear D gene. CDR3 size: 14 residues. CDR1 and CDR2 (germline): MDHEN, SYDVKM. Trimming removed 3 bases from V and 7 bases from J, with 12 bases in between. CDR3 loop: CASSFSGLGGELFF. CDR3 in DNA: TGTGCCAGCAGTTTTTCGGGTTTGGGCGGGGAGCTGTTTTTT.

V usage is TRBV6-1 and J usage is TRBJ2-7, with D perhaps matching TRBD1 (6 bases). Deletions cut 4 bases from V and 4 bases from J, with 11 bases between. The CDR3 covers 13 residues. Germline CDR1 reads MNHNS; CDR2 reads SASEGT. The CDR3 bases are TGTGCCAGCAGTGGGGGACACGGTTACGAGCAGTACTTC. Translation: CASSGGHGYEQYF.

This clone was detected a few times. J is TRBJ2-3 and V is TRBV5-4; 8 nucleotides match TRBD2. V trimming: 4 bases; J trimming: 4 bases; junction bases outside the gene matches: 11. Germline assignment: CDR1 SGHNT and CDR2 YYREEE (reference sequence). This CDR3 is 16 amino acids long. The DNA of the CDR3 is TGTGCCAGCAGCCCGAAAGCGGGAGACGTCCCAGATACGCAGTATTTT. Translated: CASSPKAGDVPDTQYF.

The chain links TRBV18 to TRBJ2-5; D remains ambiguous. The CDR3 sequence is 13 residues long. Trimming stripped 3 bases from V and 6 bases from J, with 11 bases between. Germline assignment: CDR1 KGHSH and CDR2 LQKENI. This CDR3 reads CASSPEASKTQYF. CDR3 nucleotide sequence: TGTGCCAGCTCACCCGAGGCGTCCAAGACCCAGTACTTC.

The rearrangement joins TRBV2 to TRBJ2-5; 10 nucleotides agree with TRBD1. J gave up 4 bases and V 1 base, and 6 bases lay outside the gene matches. The CDR3 consists of 16 residues. Germline CDR1 SNHLY, CDR2 FYNNEI. The CDR3 here is CASSEGDRGLGETQYF. The CDR3 DNA sequence: TGTGCCAGCAGTGAAGGCGACAGGGGGCTAGGAGAGACCCAGTACTTC. Full variable domain (outside the CDR3, taken from reference TRBV2 and TRBJ2-5): EPEVTQTPSHQVTQMGQEVILRCVPISNHLYFYWYRQILGQKVEFLVSFYNNEISEKSEIFDDQFSVERPDGSNFTLKIRSTKLEDSAMYFCASSEGDRGLGETQYFGPGTRLLVL.

The chain links TRBV7-2 to TRBJ2-7, with 8 bases that match TRBD2. The CDR3 is 14 residues long. Germline assignment: CDR1 SGHTA and CDR2 FQGNSA. The junction had 4 bases not matched to a gene; V was cut back by 5 bases and J by 1 base. The CDR3 nucleotides are TGTGCCAGCAGCATTAGCGGGGCTTCCTACGAGCAGTACTTC. As protein: CASSISGASYEQYF. Full variable domain (remainder filled in from reference TRBV7-2 and TRBJ2-7): GAGVSQSPSNKVTEKGKDVELRCDPISGHTALYWYRQSLGQGLEFLIYFQGNSAPDKSGLPSDRFSAERTGGSVSTLTIQRTQQEDSAVYLCASSISGASYEQYFGPGTRLTVT.

This clone was found many times. The rearrangement joins TRBV5-1 to TRBJ1-1, with 10 bases lining up with TRBD1. V lost 3 bases, J lost 0 bases, and 11 bases stayed unmatched. Germline V CDR1 and CDR2: SGHRS, YFSETQ. The CDR3 is made up of 18 amino acids. CDR3 nucleotides: TGCGCCAGCAGCTACGCGACAGGGGGCCGAATAATGAACACTGAAGCTTTCTTT. Its translation is CASSYATGGRIMNTEAFF.

The rearrangement uses TRBV4-1 and TRBJ1-1; a possible D gene is TRBD1 (5 bases). Trimming took off 0 bases at V and 4 bases at J, with 15 bases between the two ends. The CDR3 runs 16 residues. Germline assignment: CDR1 MGHRA and CDR2 YSYEKL. The CDR3 here is CASSQDRPGIGTEAFF. CDR3 coding DNA: TGCGCCAGCAGCCAAGATCGCCCAGGGATCGGCACTGAAGCTTTCTTT.

This clone has more than one count but fewer than ten. The CDR3 DNA reads as TGTGCCAGCAACCGACTAGCGGGAGTAACCGGGGAGCTGTTTTTT. This gives the protein CASNRLAGVTGELFF. The chain joins TRBV2 to TRBJ2-2; 12 bases align to TRBD2. The CDR3 is 15 residues long. Germline CDR1 is SNHLY and CDR2 is FYNNEI. Unmatched junction bases numbered 5, after V lost 7 bases and J lost 5 bases.

The V gene is TRBV6-5, the J gene TRBJ2-2, with 9 bases matching TRBD1. Germline loops: CDR1 MNHEY, CDR2 SVGAGI. J was trimmed by 6 bases and V by 4 bases; bases with no gene match: 6. The CDR3 spans 15 residues. The CDR3 DNA reads TGTGCCAGCAGTTCCGGGACAGGGTACTCCGGGGAGCTGTTTTTT. Residues: CASSSGTGYSGELFF.

V and J are TRBV6-5 and TRBJ2-7; 8 positions match TRBD1. The germline CDR1 and CDR2 sequences are MNHEY and SVGAGI. The CDR3 extends over 15 amino acids. With V trimmed by 6 bases and J by 2 bases, 9 bases remained unmatched. CDR3 sequence: CASRPGGTGAYEQYF. CDR3 sequence (DNA): TGTGCCAGCAGACCCGGAGGGACAGGAGCCTACGAGCAGTACTTC.

DNA of the CDR3: TGTGCCAGCAGCCTCCGGGACAGGTACACTGAAGCTTTCTTT. The encoded protein is CASSLRDRYTEAFF. The genes are TRBV28 and TRBJ1-1; 8 nucleotides agree with TRBD1. Germline lookup yields CDR1 MDHEN and CDR2 SYDVKM. The CDR3 contains 14 residues. J was trimmed by 3 bases and V by 6 bases; bases with no gene match: 6. Combining the CDR3 with reference TRBV28 and TRBJ1-1 gives the whole variable domain DVKVTQSSRYLVKRTGEKVFLECVQDMDHENMFWYRQDPGLGLRLIYFSYDVKMKEKGDIPEGYSVSREKKERFSLILESASTNQTSMYLCASSLRDRYTEAFFGQGTRLTVV.

The V and J genes are TRBV19 and TRBJ2-7; D gene uncertain. Trimming took off 0 bases at V and 2 bases at J, with 8 bases between the two ends. The CDR3 is 14 amino acids. Germline CDR1 reads LNHDA; CDR2 reads SQIVND (reference sequence). CDR3 loop: CASSIDRLAYEQYF. The CDR3 DNA reads TGTGCCAGTAGTATAGATCGGCTAGCCTACGAGCAGTACTTC.

The rearrangement joins TRBV28 to TRBJ1-5; 8 bases map to TRBD1. Germline lookup yields CDR1 MDHEN and CDR2 SYDVKM. The V and J ends lost 6 bases and 2 bases, in that order; junction bases with no gene match: 9. The CDR3 consists of 16 residues. The chain's CDR3 is CASRGTGGLGNQPQHF. As DNA, the CDR3 is TGTGCCAGCAGAGGAACAGGGGGTCTCGGCAATCAGCCCCAGCATTTT.

The genes are TRBV5-6 and TRBJ2-7, with TRBD2 matching 7 bases. The V gene's germline CDR1 is SGHDT and CDR2 YYEEEE. This CDR3 is built from 14 residues. The ends lost 4 bases at V and 2 bases at J; junction bases unmatched: 6. CDR3 coding DNA: TGTGCCAGCAGCCGAACTAGCGCGCCCTACGAGCAGTACTTC. This codes for CASSRTSAPYEQYF.

The chain has TRBV19 and TRBJ1-2; D is unclear. The CDR3 covers 13 residues. V was cut by 7 bases and J by 5 bases, with 14 bases left in between. Germline CDR1 is LNHDA and CDR2 is SQIVND (reference sequence). CDR3 nucleotides: TGTGCCAGTACCCGGACTGGAATTTATGGCTACACCTTC. Its protein product is CASTRTGIYGYTF. Filled out from reference TRBV19 and TRBJ1-2, the complete variable domain reads DGGITQSPKYLFRKEGQNVTLSCEQNLNHDAMYWYRQDPGQGLRLIYYSQIVNDFQKGDIAEGYSVSREKKESFPLTVTSAQKNPTAFYLCASTRTGIYGYTFGSGTRLTVV.

The J gene is TRBJ2-7, the V gene TRBV4-1; D ambiguous. Trimming cost V 5 bases and J 6 bases, with 11 bases left between them. The CDR3 runs to 12 residues. Germline CDR1 MGHRA, CDR2 YSYEKL. CDR3 DNA sequence: TGCGCCAGCAGCTCCCCCCTTACCGAGCAGTACTTC. Amino acids: CASSSPLTEQYF.

The chain is built from TRBV19 and TRBJ1-5, with D uncertain. V was trimmed by 1 base and J by 3 bases, leaving 10 bases between them. From germline, CDR1 is LNHDA and CDR2 SQIVND (reference sequence). The CDR3 covers 15 residues. CDR3 residues: CASSIGPGNNQPQHF. CDR3 bases: TGTGCCAGTAGTATAGGCCCGGGGAACAATCAGCCCCAGCATTTT.

A word on this clone: This CDR3 is also generated by other DNA sequences in the sample. This sequence joins TRBV11-1 and TRBJ2-7, with 7 positions matching TRBD1. Germline trimming cut 1 base from V and 2 bases from J; bases unmatched to any gene: 2. The CDR3 loop spans 14 amino acids. Germline CDR1 and CDR2: SGHAT and FQDESV (reference sequence). The CDR3 bases are TGTGCCAGCAGCTTAGGACAGGGAGCCTACGAGCAGTACTTC. Residues: CASSLGQGAYEQYF.

This clone has only one observation. The chain employs TRBV6-1 and TRBJ2-5; TRBD2 matches at 13 bases. Trimming cost V 5 bases and J 5 bases; bases outside gene matches: 5. Germline CDR1 reads MNHNS; CDR2 reads SASEGT. This CDR3 has 15 residues. CDR3 DNA: TGTGCCAGCAGTCCGGGACTAGCGGGAACTGAGACCCAGTACTTC. This encodes CASSPGLAGTETQYF.

This clone was picked up a small number of times. The rearrangement joins TRBV4-2 to TRBJ1-4, with unresolved D. Per the germline V gene, CDR1 is LGHNA and CDR2 is YNFKEQ. Trimming took off 0 bases at V and 5 bases at J, with 13 bases between the two ends. The CDR3 loop spans 16 amino acids. This CDR3 is CASSQDSGVKNEKLFF. Written as DNA, the CDR3 is TGTGCCAGCAGCCAAGACTCGGGAGTTAAAAATGAAAAACTGTTTTTT.

The CDR3 protein is CASSDSLAGGLNIQYF. CDR3 bases: TGTGCCAGCAGTGACTCACTAGCGGGAGGACTTAACATTCAGTACTTC. The rearrangement uses TRBV2 and TRBJ2-4; TRBD2 aligns across 12 bases. CDR1 SNHLY and CDR2 FYNNEI come from the germline V gene. The ends lost 3 bases at V and 7 bases at J; junction bases unmatched: 7. The CDR3 totals 16 residues. Complete variable domain (other parts from reference TRBV2 and TRBJ2-4): EPEVTQTPSHQVTQMGQEVILRCVPISNHLYFYWYRQILGQKVEFLVSFYNNEISEKSEIFDDQFSVERPDGSNFTLKIRSTKLEDSAMYFCASSDSLAGGLNIQYFGAGTRLSVL.

This clone occurred once. The chain couples TRBV6-5 to TRBJ1-4; no clear D. Trimming removed 1 base at V and 7 bases at J, with 13 bases between. The CDR3 has 15 amino acids. Per germline, CDR1 MNHEY and CDR2 SVGAGI. This CDR3 is CASSYYRARGEKLFF. CDR3 DNA: TGTGCCAGCAGTTACTACCGGGCCCGCGGTGAAAAACTGTTTTTT.

Notes on this clone: The same CDR3 can be traced to other DNA sequences in this sample. This chain links TRBV2 with TRBJ2-7; no firm D call. Between the trimmed V and J ends, which lost 2 bases and 3 bases, there was a span of 11 bases. The CDR3 loop spans 14 amino acids. The germline V gene encodes CDR1 SNHLY and CDR2 FYNNEI. The chain's CDR3 is CASSERGSNYEQYF. DNA for the CDR3: TGTGCCAGCAGTGAACGCGGTAGCAACTACGAGCAGTACTTC.

V is TRBV5-1 and J is TRBJ1-2, with D perhaps TRBD1 (6 bases). The CDR3 runs 14 residues. From germline, CDR1 is SGHRS and CDR2 YFSETQ. V lost 3 bases and J lost 2, with 11 bases in between. CDR3 residues: CASSYGGENYGYTF. CDR3 DNA sequence: TGCGCCAGCAGCTATGGGGGCGAAAACTATGGCTACACCTTC.

The chain recombines TRBV6-6 with TRBJ1-1; D not resolved. The CDR3 has 12 amino acids. The germline gives CDR1 MNHNY, CDR2 SVGAGI (reference sequence). V was trimmed by 5 bases and J by 3 bases, leaving 7 bases between them. The CDR3 is CASSTTDTEAFF. The CDR3 DNA sequence: TGTGCCAGCAGTACCACGGACACTGAAGCTTTCTTT.

The chain employs TRBV30 and TRBJ2-5; possible D gene TRBD2, 6 bases. Per germline, CDR1 GTSNPN and CDR2 SVGIG (reference sequence). The CDR3 is made up of 12 amino acids. Trimming removed 2 bases at V and 4 bases at J, with 8 bases between. This CDR3 is CAWSQGGETQYF. In DNA form, the CDR3 reads TGTGCCTGGAGTCAGGGAGGAGAGACCCAGTACTTC.

The chain links TRBV27 to TRBJ2-2, with D unclear. CDR1 and CDR2 (germline): MNHEY, SMNVEV (reference sequence). The CDR3 is 15 residues long. V was clipped by 2 bases and J by 6 bases, with 13 bases between them. The CDR3 bases are TGTGCCAGCAGTTTAACCCCCGGAGTGGCCGGGGAGCTGTTTTTT. It specifies CASSLTPGVAGELFF.

The rearrangement links TRBV29-1 to TRBJ2-1; D gene uncertain. CDR1 and CDR2 (germline): SQVTM, ANQGSEA. V lost 8 bases and J 6 bases, leaving 8 bases between the germline ends. The CDR3 covers 10 residues. The CDR3 loop is CSFGVNEQFF. For the CDR3, the DNA is TGCAGCTTCGGAGTCAATGAGCAGTTCTTC.